This T cell receptor (beta chain) was sequenced in a study of shared T cell receptors in the human thymus. The sample holds one count of this clone. With V trimmed by 4 bases and J by 4 bases, 3 bases remained unmatched. This CDR3 has 14 residues. Germline CDR1 and CDR2: KGHSH and LQKENI. TCRdb's table, derived via immunoSEQ multiplex PCR, lists solely in-frame clones and lacks some. This sample has approximately 580,000 clones, with about 80% found just once. This same sample was also part of a study on human thymus T cells.

Material for sequencing was thymocytes. J is TRBJ2-3 and V is TRBV18, with 9 nucleotides matching TRBD2. The receptor's source is a boy under two years old with a congenital heart defect. For the CDR3, the DNA is TGTGCCAGCTCACTCCAGCGGGAGGCAGATACGCAGTATTTT. Its translation is CASSLQREADTQYF. The full variable domain, with the rest looked up from reference TRBV18 and TRBJ2-3, is NAGVMQNPRHLVRRRGQEARLRCSPMKGHSHVYWYRQLPEEGLKFMVYLQKENIIDESGMPKERFSAEFPKEGPSILRIQQVVRGDSAAYFCASSLQREADTQYFGPGTRLTVL.